The rows below give T cell receptor beta chains drawn from one sample of a study of blood T cell repertoires in COVID-19. Generated by immunoSEQ multiplex PCR, the TCRdb table keeps only in-frame clones and is missing some. The repertoire has around 100,000 clones, 88% of them found once; the top ten carry about 5%. The sequencing sample was made of peripheral blood. All receptors derive from a human donor in a cohort sampled during active COVID-19. CDR3s include the opening cysteine and the closing phenylalanine or tryptophan. Fields, in order: J gene, D gene, V gene, clone size, CDR3 DNA, CDR3 protein. D genes are given only for firm matches. Clone size is not always given. Where it is, it says once, few, many or a class for expanded clones.

TRBJ2-1 TRBD2 TRBV19 once TGTGCCAGTAGTATAGCGGGAGGCTCCTACAATGAGCAGTTCTTC CASSIAGGSYNEQFF
TRBJ1-5 TRBD1 TRBV2 NA TGTGCCAGCAGGAGGGACAGGGGTACTCAGCCCCAGCATTTT CASRRDRGTQPQHF
TRBJ2-1 NA TRBV5-4 NA TGTGCCAGCAGCTTCCCCGGGAGCTCCTACAATGAGCAGTTCTTC CASSFPGSSYNEQFF
TRBJ2-4 TRBD2 TRBV7-9 NA TGTGCCAGCAGCTCAGGGACTATTGGCATTCAGTACTTC CASSSGTIGIQYF
TRBJ2-5 TRBD2 TRBV7-2 NA TGTGCCAGCAGCATAACGGGGGGGCAAGAGACCCAGTACTTC CASSITGGQETQYF
TRBJ2-1 TRBD2 TRBV5-1 NA TGCGCCAGCAGCTTGTCCGGGACTAGCGGTCACAATGAGCAGTTCTTC CASSLSGTSGHNEQFF
TRBJ2-7 NA TRBV18 NA TGTGCCAGCTCCCTGGAGCCCTACGAGCAGTACTTC CASSLEPYEQYF
TRBJ2-1 TRBD2 TRBV5-1 NA TGCGCCAGCAGCTCCGGGGGGACTAGCGCAAACAATGAGCAGTTCTTC CASSSGGTSANNEQFF
TRBJ2-1 NA TRBV4-1 NA TGCGCCAGCAGCTGGGACTTCAATGAGCAGTTCTTC CASSWDFNEQFF
TRBJ2-7 TRBD1 TRBV2 NA TGTGCCAGTGATGACAGGGAACGGGGCGAGCAGTACTTC CASDDRERGEQYF
TRBJ2-1 NA TRBV27 NA TGTGCCAGCAGTTCCGACCCGCGCGGTGAGCAGTTCTTC CASSSDPRGEQFF
TRBJ2-2 NA TRBV19 NA TGTGCCAGCTTTTACGGACTCGGGAGAAACACCGGGGAGCTGTTTTTT CASFYGLGRNTGELFF
TRBJ1-1 TRBD1 TRBV19 NA TGTGCCAGTAGGCCTCGACAGGGCCCTGAAGCTTTCTTT CASRPRQGPEAFF
TRBJ2-1 NA TRBV6-6 NA TGTGCCAGCATCGGGGGTAGCTCCTACAATGAGCAGTTCTTC CASIGGSSYNEQFF
TRBJ2-1 TRBD2 TRBV7-3 NA TGTGCCAGCAGCTTAAAACTAGCGGGAGTTGGTGAGCAGTTCTTC CASSLKLAGVGEQFF
TRBJ2-1 NA TRBV15 NA TGTGCCACCAGCAGAGCGTCATACCCTGGGGCTTACAATGAGCAGTTCTTC CATSRASYPGAYNEQFF
TRBJ1-3 NA TRBV7-2 NA TGTGCCAGCACCGAATTGGGGGGGACGCTCAGCTCTGGAAACACCATATATTTT CASTELGGTLSSGNTIYF
TRBJ1-1 TRBD1 TRBV14 NA TGTGCCAGCAGCCAACGGGGACAGGGGGGCACTGAAGCTTTCTTT CASSQRGQGGTEAFF
TRBJ2-7 NA TRBV7-9 NA TGTGCCAGCAGCTTAGCATGGGGGCAGGGGAAGTCCTACGAGCAGTACTTC CASSLAWGQGKSYEQYF
TRBJ2-7 NA TRBV12-3/TRBV12-4 NA TGTGCCAGCAGTCTCCGGGGTAGGCCAGACTTC CASSLRGRPDF
TRBJ2-1 TRBD2 TRBV12-3/TRBV12-4 NA TGTGCCAGCAGTTTAGGTCTAGCGGGTGAGCAGTTCTTC CASSLGLAGEQFF
TRBJ1-6 NA TRBV12-3/TRBV12-4 once TGTGCCAGCAGTTTTTCAGGGGATGGTCCCCTCCACTTT CASSFSGDGPLHF
TRBJ2-1 TRBD1 TRBV11-1 NA TGTGCCAGCAGCGTCGGACAGGGAGCCTACAATGAGCAGTTCTTC CASSVGQGAYNEQFF
TRBJ1-5 TRBD1 TRBV5-1 NA TGCGCCAGCAGAGTGACAGGGGACGACAATCAGCCCCAGCATTTT CASRVTGDDNQPQHF
TRBJ2-1 TRBD1 TRBV5-1 many TGCGCCAGCAGCTTGGGACAGGGGTCCTACAATGAGCAGTTCTTC CASSLGQGSYNEQFF
TRBJ2-7 TRBD2 TRBV7-2 NA TGTGCCAGCAGCTCCGGGAGGGTTGCGGACGAGCAGTACTTC CASSSGRVADEQYF
TRBJ1-6 NA TRBV11-2 NA TGTGCCAGCAGCTCGAGGGAGGGGTCCCATAATTCACCCCTCCACTTT CASSSREGSHNSPLHF
TRBJ2-3 NA TRBV6-5 NA TGTGCCAGCAGCTCCCAAGGGGTGCGCACAGATACGCAGTATTTT CASSSQGVRTDTQYF
TRBJ2-7 NA TRBV6-5 NA TGTGCCAGCAGCCATACAGGGCTCTACGAGCAGTACTTC CASSHTGLYEQYF
TRBJ1-6 NA TRBV7-2 NA TGTGCCAGCAGCCGGAAAGACGGGGTCTATAATTCACCCCTCCACTTT CASSRKDGVYNSPLHF
TRBJ1-6 TRBD1 TRBV5-1 NA TGCGCCAGCAGCCCAGATGGGACAGAAAATAATTCACCCCTCCACTTT CASSPDGTENNSPLHF
TRBJ2-1 TRBD2 TRBV7-2 few TGTGCCAGCAGCCTCCGACTAGCGGGACTTTACAATGAGCAGTTCTTC CASSLRLAGLYNEQFF
TRBJ2-5 NA TRBV6-5 NA TGTGCCAGCCAGGGGCAGAGACAAGAGACCCAGTACTTC CASQGQRQETQYF
TRBJ2-7 NA TRBV6-5 NA TGTGCCAGCAGTCCGGGACACGGCGCCTACGAGCAGTACTTC CASSPGHGAYEQYF
TRBJ1-4 NA TRBV5-6 NA TGTGCCAGCAGCTTGGCGGGAAACCTTGCAGAAAAACTGTTTTTT CASSLAGNLAEKLFF
TRBJ1-1 NA TRBV5-1 NA TGCGCCAGCAGCTTGGAGGGTCGGACTCTATCTGAAGCTTTCTTT CASSLEGRTLSEAFF
TRBJ2-2 TRBD2 TRBV19 few TGTGCCAGTAGTCCACGACTAGCGGGAGGGCCACGCACCGGGGAGCTGTTTTTT CASSPRLAGGPRTGELFF
TRBJ1-1 NA TRBV25-1 NA TGTGCCAGCAGTGCGTTTGTTCGGGGATATAACACTGAAGCTTTCTTT CASSAFVRGYNTEAFF
TRBJ1-6 TRBD1 TRBV6-6 NA TGTGCCAGCAGTCTAGGAGGAACTGGGACAGGGGCCGCTGTTTCACCCCTCCACTTT CASSLGGTGTGAAVSPLHF
TRBJ2-3 NA TRBV7-9 NA TGTGCCAGCAGCTTAAGCGGAGGGGGGGCAGATACGCAGTATTTT CASSLSGGGADTQYF